The 22 T cell receptor beta chains reported below all come from one sample, sequenced in a study of blood T cell repertoires in COVID-19. Sequenced by immunoSEQ multiplex PCR; TCRdb stores in-frame clones only, minus some. The sample lists roughly 400,000 clones, about 88% seen once, with roughly 1.4% in the top ten. The sequencing sample was made of PBMCs or T cells enriched from blood (not recorded which). These TCRs come from a woman under 30 who had been exposed to COVID-19.

This clone appeared a single time. The chain couples TRBV4-1 to TRBJ1-2, with 8 bases lining up with TRBD1. The germline V gene encodes CDR1 MGHRA and CDR2 YSYEKL. V gave up 0 bases and J gave up 3 bases; unmatched junction bases: 6. CDR3 length: 16 amino acids. CDR3 in DNA: TGCGCCAGCAGCCAAGAACCGGGACAGGATTACTATGGCTACACCTTC. This translates into CASSQEPGQDYYGYTF.

J is TRBJ1-3 and V is TRBV19; TRBD1 matches at 7 bases. Trimming at V came to 5 bases and at J to 0 bases, leaving 4 bases not matched to a gene. The CDR3 sequence is 15 residues long. Looked up from germline, CDR1 is LNHDA and CDR2 is SQIVND (reference sequence). This CDR3 is CASSPGTVSGNTIYF. The DNA of the CDR3 is TGTGCCAGTAGTCCCGGGACAGTCTCTGGAAACACCATATATTTT. Looking up the rest from reference TRBV19 and TRBJ1-3 gives the full variable domain: DGGITQSPKYLFRKEGQNVTLSCEQNLNHDAMYWYRQDPGQGLRLIYYSQIVNDFQKGDIAEGYSVSREKKESFPLTVTSAQKNPTAFYLCASSPGTVSGNTIYFGEGSWLTVV.

The chain employs TRBV27 and TRBJ1-1; no clear D gene. This CDR3 comprises 13 residues. Per the germline V gene, CDR1 is MNHEY and CDR2 is SMNVEV (reference sequence). Trimming removed 2 bases at V and 2 bases at J, with 6 bases between. This chain's CDR3 is CASSLLGNTEAFF. CDR3 nucleotides: TGTGCCAGCAGTTTACTGGGCAACACTGAAGCTTTCTTT.

The rearrangement joins TRBV5-1 to TRBJ2-7; 8 bases map to TRBD1. The CDR3 is 14 amino acids. CDR1 and CDR2 (germline): SGHRS, YFSETQ. Trimming cost V 4 bases and J 4 bases; bases outside gene matches: 7. CDR3 bases: TGCGCCAGCAGCCGGACAGGGCCTGTATACGAGCAGTACTTC. Translated, it gives CASSRTGPVYEQYF.

This clone appeared once. This chain joins TRBV5-6 and TRBJ2-3; TRBD2 matches at 8 bases. The CDR3 covers 17 residues. The V gene end was trimmed by 4 bases and the J gene end by 4 bases; junction bases not matched to a gene: 14. The germline gives CDR1 SGHDT, CDR2 YYEEEE. The CDR3 spells CASSRRGSGSRADTQYF. In DNA, the CDR3 is TGTGCCAGCAGCAGGAGGGGAAGCGGGAGTCGGGCAGATACGCAGTATTTT.

CDR3 in amino acids: CASSLTGSGELFF. In DNA, the CDR3 is TGTGCCAGCAGCCTGACAGGGTCCGGGGAGCTGTTTTTT. The chain uses TRBV5-6 and TRBJ2-2; 7 nucleotides agree with TRBD1. The germline V gene encodes CDR1 SGHDT and CDR2 YYEEEE. Unmatched junction bases numbered 3, after V lost 4 bases and J lost 6 bases. The CDR3 contains 13 residues.

This clone was seen more than once but under ten times. This chain joins TRBV24-1 and TRBJ2-1; 9 positions match TRBD2. There are 16 residues in the CDR3. Per the germline V gene, CDR1 is KGHDR and CDR2 is SFDVKD. V shed 3 bases, J shed 8 bases, and the junction held 10 bases outside the gene matches. The CDR3 spells CATSDRQGRTSDEQFF. CDR3 coding DNA: TGTGCCACCAGTGATCGACAGGGACGGACTAGCGATGAGCAGTTCTTC.

The gene calls are TRBV19 and TRBJ2-7; TRBD1 matches 10 bases. The CDR3 contains 14 residues. The V segment lost 3 bases and the J segment 4 bases; nucleotides outside the gene matches: 3. Germline values: CDR1 LNHDA, CDR2 SQIVND (reference sequence). In DNA form, the CDR3 reads TGTGCCAGTAGTATTAGGGACAGGGGATACGAGCAGTACTTC. Residues: CASSIRDRGYEQYF.

In regard to this clone: Other DNA sequences within the sample encode an identical CDR3. The chain employs TRBV3-1 (or the pseudogene TRBV3-2) and TRBJ1-5, with 8 nucleotides matching TRBD1. CDR1 LGHDT and CDR2 YNNKEL come from the germline V gene (reference sequence). With V trimmed by 0 bases and J by 4 bases, 2 bases remained unmatched. This CDR3 region has 15 residues. CDR3 DNA sequence: TGTGCCAGCAGCCAAGAAGGGACAGGTAATCAGCCCCAGCATTTT. Translation gives CASSQEGTGNQPQHF.

The gene calls are TRBV30 and TRBJ2-1, with 10 nucleotides matching TRBD2. This CDR3 is 15 amino acids long. Germline-derived CDR1 and CDR2 are GTSNPN and SVGIG (reference sequence). With V trimmed by 4 bases and J by 1 base, 4 bases remained unmatched. The CDR3 reads CAWTLLAGSYNEQFF. DNA for the CDR3: TGTGCCTGGACTCTACTAGCGGGGTCCTACAATGAGCAGTTCTTC.

The chain is built from TRBV28 and TRBJ1-2; possible D gene TRBD1, 6 bases. CDR3 length: 14 amino acids. V lost 2 bases to trimming and J lost 8 bases, with 15 bases between them. Germline loops: CDR1 MDHEN, CDR2 SYDVKM. CDR3 in amino acids: CASSLAGGALGYTF. CDR3 sequence (DNA): TGTGCCAGCAGTTTAGCGGGGGGGGCGCTCGGCTACACCTTC.

Regarding this clone: Other DNA sequences of this sample code for an identical CDR3. The chain combines TRBV6-4 with TRBJ1-1, with TRBD1 as a possible D gene (5 bases). This CDR3 is built from 12 residues. Trimming took off 2 bases at V and 5 bases at J, with 6 bases between the two ends. Per the germline V gene, CDR1 is MRHNA and CDR2 is SNTAGT. CDR3 nucleotide sequence: TGTGCCAGCAGTGACGGGGGGACTGAAGCTTTCTTT. Translation: CASSDGGTEAFF.

This clone has a single count. This chain uses TRBV20-1 with TRBJ2-7, with TRBD1 as a possible D gene (6 bases). The V end lost 3 bases, the J end lost 2 bases, and 8 bases lay between the germline ends. In germline, CDR1 is DFQATT, CDR2 SNEGSKA (reference sequence). The CDR3 spans 12 residues. In nucleotides, the CDR3 is TGCAGTGCTAGTGACAGGACCTACGAGCAGTACTTC. Translated: CSASDRTYEQYF.

The chain couples TRBV6-5 to TRBJ1-2; 8 nucleotides match TRBD1. The germline V gene has CDR1 MNHEY and CDR2 SVGAGI. The CDR3 covers 12 residues. V lost 7 bases to trimming and J lost 10 bases; unmatched junction nucleotides: 8. CDR3: CASTGGGRPYTF. The CDR3 nucleotides are TGTGCCAGCACAGGGGGCGGAAGACCCTACACCTTC.

V usage is TRBV15 and J usage is TRBJ2-3, with D possibly being TRBD1 (6 bases). V was trimmed by 0 bases and J by 0 bases, leaving 13 bases between them. This CDR3 comprises 17 residues. CDR1 is LNHNV, CDR2 YYDKDF, per germline (reference sequence). As DNA, the CDR3 is TGTGCCACCAGCAGAGATCCAGGGGCGACTAGCACAGATACGCAGTATTTT. This codes for CATSRDPGATSTDTQYF.

This chain connects TRBV5-1 to TRBJ2-7, with D tentatively TRBD1 (6 bases). Germline V gene data show CDR1 as SGHRS and CDR2 as YFSETQ. CDR3 length: 14 amino acids. The V end was cut by 3 bases, the J end by 7 bases, with 17 bases between. The DNA for the CDR3 is TGCGCCAGCAGCTGGACAGTTTTGACGTCGGAGCAGTACTTC. Translating it yields CASSWTVLTSEQYF.

The chain carries TRBV6-5 and TRBJ2-7, with 7 bases that match TRBD1. The germline CDR1 and CDR2 sequences are MNHEY and SVGAGI. CDR3 size: 14 residues. The V gene end was trimmed by 6 bases and the J gene end by 2 bases; junction bases not matched to a gene: 7. Here the CDR3 DNA reads TGTGCCAGCAGCCGGACAGGTCAGACCTACGAGCAGTACTTC. As protein: CASSRTGQTYEQYF.

This clone was picked up a small number of times. The gene calls are TRBV10-3 and TRBJ1-5, with D unresolved. Trimming stripped 4 bases from V and 5 bases from J, with 9 bases between. The CDR3 is made up of 13 amino acids. Germline V lookup: CDR1 ENHRY, CDR2 SYGVKD. The CDR3: CAISVSPDQPQHF. The CDR3 DNA reads as TGTGCCATCAGTGTGTCCCCGGATCAGCCCCAGCATTTT.

This chain connects TRBV18 to TRBJ1-6; 7 bases agree with TRBD1. Germline V lookup: CDR1 KGHSH, CDR2 LQKENI. The trim removed 1 base at V and 7 bases at J, leaving 4 bases unmatched. The CDR3 contains 15 residues. The CDR3: CASSPLGDSNSPLHF. The DNA for the CDR3 is TGTGCCAGCTCACCACTTGGGGACAGCAATTCACCCCTCCACTTT.

V usage is TRBV15 and J usage is TRBJ1-6; D remains unclear. Trimming cost V 0 bases and J 7 bases, with 7 bases left between them. This CDR3 is 14 amino acids long. Per the germline V gene, CDR1 is LNHNV and CDR2 is YYDKDF (reference sequence). This CDR3 reads CATSRDPENSPLHF. CDR3 DNA sequence: TGTGCCACCAGCAGAGATCCTGAGAATTCACCCCTCCACTTT.

The chain joins TRBV3-1 (or the pseudogene TRBV3-2) to TRBJ2-7; 12 bases are a match to TRBD1. The CDR3 is made up of 17 amino acids. V lost 5 bases, J lost 4 bases, and 12 bases stayed unmatched. Germline values: CDR1 LGHDT, CDR2 YNNKEL (reference sequence). The CDR3 region is CASSGRDRGRKGYEQYF. In DNA form, the CDR3 reads TGTGCCAGCAGCGGACGGGACAGGGGGCGAAAGGGTTACGAGCAGTACTTC.

The chain is built from TRBV28 and TRBJ1-1; 7 bases line up with TRBD1. There are 14 residues in the CDR3. Germline CDR1 MDHEN, CDR2 SYDVKM. The trim removed 6 bases at V and 4 bases at J, leaving 8 bases unmatched. The CDR3 DNA reads as TGTGCCAGCAGCCCAATGACAGGGCGCACTGAAGCTTTCTTT. Its protein product is CASSPMTGRTEAFF.